The T cell receptor (beta chain) described here comes from a study of beta chain features in type 1 diabetes. Of the isolated RNA, all was reverse transcribed, and so the sequenced material was expressed TCRB transcripts. Using immunoSEQ multiplex PCR, the repertoire was profiled, and TCRdb retains in-frame clones only, with some absent. The sample records 200,000 to 250,000 clones, roughly 9.6% being singletons. CD45RO/CCR7/CD25/CD127/CD95/CD27 separated CD4+ naive, central memory, regulatory and stem cell-like memory cells by sorting. Study results and caveats: A closer apparent resemblance between naive, central memory and Treg TCRB repertoires was seen in patients than in healthy donors. cDNA sequencing could over-represent cells with high TCR expression. Shorter TCRB CDR3s, moderately but significantly so, marked every one of the four CD4+ subsets in Type 1 diabetes patients.

The ends lost 9 bases at V and 3 bases at J; junction bases unmatched: 12. CDR1 and CDR2 from the germline V gene are LNHDA and SQIVND (reference sequence). The CDR3 covers 15 residues. For this clone: Its antigen remains unknown.

The sample taken for sequencing was naive CD4+ T cells from blood. This chain joins TRBV19 and TRBJ2-7; 9 bases are a match to TRBD1. This sequence was found in a young woman in good health. In DNA form, the CDR3 reads TGTGCCAGCGATACCGGGACAGGGAGGTTCTACGAGCAGTACTTC. Translating gives CASDTGTGRFYEQYF.